Each of the 2 T cell receptor beta chains below was sequenced from the same sample in a study of Ad26.COV2.S vaccination and SARS-CoV-2 variants. Only in-frame clones appear in the TCRdb table, and some are missing; sequencing was by immunoSEQ multiplex PCR. The table has about 410,000 clones, roughly 90% seen once; the top ten hold under 2%. This sample's treatment: roughly 18 received Ad26.COV2.S at low or high dose, single or two shots; about five received placebo; per-sample allocation not given. Collection of samples fell on day 63 after the first vaccine or placebo injection. The specimen was peripheral blood, collected in a trial of Ad26.COV2.S vaccine versus placebo. These receptors were collected from a person between 18 and 65 years old who received the Ad26.COV2.S COVID-19 vaccine or a placebo.

This rearrangement joins TRBV27 to TRBJ1-1, with a possible D match to TRBD1 (6 bases). The V end lost 0 bases, the J end lost 5 bases, and 13 bases lay between the germline ends. The germline CDR1 and CDR2 sequences are MNHEY and SMNVEV (reference sequence). The CDR3 has 15 amino acids. As DNA, the CDR3 is TGTGCCAGCAGTTTATCGGCCAGGGGAGGTACTGAAGCTTTCTTT. Translated: CASSLSARGGTEAFF.

The V gene is TRBV3-1 (or the pseudogene TRBV3-2), the J gene TRBJ2-5, with D possibly matching TRBD1 (5 bases). Trimming cost V 4 bases and J 0 bases, with 9 bases left between them. Looked up from germline, CDR1 is LGHDT and CDR2 is YNNKEL (reference sequence). The CDR3 is 14 amino acids. DNA for the CDR3: TGTGCCAGCAGCCTCGGACAATACCAAGAGACCCAGTACTTC. Translation: CASSLGQYQETQYF.